This T cell receptor (beta chain) was retrieved from a study of blood T cell repertoires in COVID-19 (dated by TCRdb to the early 2020s). Some background on the complete study: The collaborator samples originated in the United States, Italy and Spain and spanned the acute and convalescent phases of COVID-19. The prospective study material was composed of cDNA or gDNA derived from T cells, B-cell-depleted T cells, or PBMCs. Subjects who had been exposed to COVID-19, were actively infected with it, or had recovered from it provided the deeply sampled blood TCRbeta repertoires that made up the dataset. The repertoires were released in a freely available public database meant as a resource for research on the immune response to SARS-CoV-2. Samples were obtained from the ongoing ImmuneRACE study (first 160 participants) and from over a thousand subjects provided by 6 global collaborators. The sample metadata nearly always contained a de-identified subject ID, COVID-19 status, age in years and sex. HLA class I and class II types, where available, came from metadata supplied by the sample provider rather than from assay-based typing.

TCRbeta CDR3 regions were amplified from genomic DNA using the immunoSEQ Assay, a bias-controlled multiplex PCR. In the original analysis: Within the assay, amplification of reference gene primers was used to estimate how many nucleated cells each sample contained. To quantify the absolute abundance of each unique TCRbeta CDR3 rearrangement, sequence reads were collapsed and filtered. For each sample, productive Simpson clonality was calculated by taking the square root of Simpson's diversity index across productive rearrangements. As stored in TCRdb, this immuneACCESS dataset retains in-frame rearrangements with V and J assigned. A fraction of the clones does not appear; measured against another copy, unresolved V genes explain less than half of the discrepancy, and the remainder lacks a known reason. The DNA was the basis for D and trimming; V, J and clone size are from that table. Counted in this sample were some 140,000 clones; around 83% of them appeared once. The ten largest clones add up to 9% to 14% of the sample.

Broad study findings and their caveats: How much clinical and demographic metadata was included differed by source and by participant, and the metadata was provided uncurated.

At one collaborating source in Seattle, patients were enrolled during active infection and were followed longitudinally through the course of disease. Whole blood was collected in K2EDTA tubes by collaborating institutions according to the institutions' own protocols. For TCRbeta analysis, collaborators shipped samples in one of three forms: frozen whole blood, isolated PBMCs, or DNA extracted from either of those sample types. Trimming removed 0 bases from V and 0 bases from J, leaving 11 bases between the germline ends. CDR1 SGHRS and CDR2 YFSETQ were looked up in the germline V gene. Taken from cysteine to phenylalanine, the CDR3 has 16 residues. Left in the record is the CDR3 DNA by itself, 48 bases read in frame from the first base. This clone was detected once. What antigen it recognizes has not been identified. Base-call qualities are not available, and no considerably larger clone is one nucleotide away.

Specimen: peripheral blood. The V and J segments used are TRBV5-1 and TRBJ2-3, with a tentative D gene TRBD1 over 5 matching bases. The sequence derives from an older woman with COVID-19, enrolled during active disease. The DNA reads TGCGCCAGCAGCTTGGGGGGCGGTGCTAGCACAGATACGCAGTATTTT. Translated, this is CASSLGGGASTDTQYF. Supplemented by the reference TRBV5-1 and TRBJ2-3 proteins around the CDR3, the complete variable domain is KAGVTQTPRYLIKTRGQQVTLSCSPISGHRSVSWYQQTPGQGLQFLFEYFSETQRNKGNFPGRFSGRQFSNSRSEMNVSTLELGDSALYLCASSLGGGASTDTQYFGPGTRLTVL.